This T cell receptor (beta chain) stems from a study of blood T cell repertoires in COVID-19 (dated by TCRdb to about 2020). With respect to the entire study: Samples from collaborators originated in the United States, Italy and Spain and spanned both the acute and convalescent phases of COVID-19. Where available, HLA class I and class II types were taken from metadata supplied by the sample provider and were not determined by assay-based typing. The repertoires were released in a freely available public database meant as a resource for research on the immune response to SARS-CoV-2. Sample metadata almost always included a de-identified subject ID, COVID-19 status, age in years and sex. The material from the prospective study consisted of cDNA or gDNA derived from T cells, B-cell-depleted T cells, or PBMCs. Subjects who had been exposed to COVID-19, were actively infected with it, or had recovered from it provided the deeply sampled blood TCRbeta repertoires that made up the dataset. The samples were drawn from the first 160 participants of the ongoing ImmuneRACE study and from 950 to 1,500 subjects provided by 6 global collaborators.

TCRbeta CDR3 regions were amplified from genomic DNA by means of the immunoSEQ Assay, a bias-controlled multiplex PCR. Per the original workflow: The number of nucleated cells in each sample was estimated from the amplification of reference gene primers within the assay. To quantify the absolute abundance of each unique TCRbeta CDR3 rearrangement, sequence reads were collapsed and filtered. For each sample, productive Simpson clonality was calculated as the square root of Simpson's diversity index across productive rearrangements. TCRdb carries this immuneACCESS record with in-frame sequences only. Its versions omit some clonotypes, under half of them owing to an unresolved V gene in the studies checked, with the rest unexplained. The D gene and trimming were derived from the DNA, and the V and J assignments and clone size from that table. Within this sample are approximately 250,000 clones, with 80% to 90% of them counted one time only. The ten largest clones capture approximately 4% of the sample.

Enrolling through a virtual design, the prospective study's participants ranged in age from about 18 to 89 years and lived across more than 20 United States geographic areas. In the prospective study, participants were assigned to cohorts based on the clinical history participants reported in a screening survey and a study questionnaire. In the prospective study, mobile phlebotomists collected whole blood, serum and a nasopharyngeal or oropharyngeal swab from each participant. Over a 2-month period, participants in the prospective study had the option of providing additional blood draws and questionnaires. Prospective study blood samples were shipped either frozen or at room temperature before DNA extraction. The paper as a whole reports these results and caveats: The amount of clinical and demographic metadata varied by source and participant and was provided uncurated.

With respect to this clone: This clone's antigen is unknown. No per-base quality is available; no much larger clone lies one base away.

The CDR3 runs 12 amino acids, cysteine and phenylalanine included. Only the CDR3 DNA stays, 36 bases, in frame from base 1. In the germline V gene, CDR1 corresponds to SQVTM and CDR2 to ANQGSEA. The sample comprised PBMCs or T cells enriched from blood (not recorded which). The TCR comes from a woman aged 30 to 39 with acute COVID-19. The rearrangement joined TRBV29-1 to TRBJ2-1, with 7 junctional bases fitting TRBD1. The CDR3 reads CTYRGRFNEQFF. DNA sequence: TGCACATACAGGGGCCGATTCAATGAGCAGTTCTTC.